Following are 28 T cell receptor beta chains from one sample sequenced in a study of CD8 T cells in Susac syndrome. The authors reverse transcribed roughly 0.5 to 1 ug RNA with random hexamers. TCRdb re-derived calls from the immunoSEQ multiplex PCR reads in MiXCR, one entry per CDR3 protein. The sample lists approximately 180,000 distinct CDR3 sequences, about 91% occurring once. The specimen sequenced was CD4+ T cells from PBMCs. Source of these receptors: a human donor with Susac syndrome.

The chain joins TRBV4-2 to TRBJ2-3; D assignment may be TRBD1 or TRBD2 (5 bases each). The CDR3 is 16 residues long. Trimming stripped 1 base from V and 5 bases from J, with 16 bases between. Germline loops: CDR1 LGHNA, CDR2 YNFKEQ. CDR3 sequence reads: CASSQGSGRGEDTQYF. CDR3 bases: TGTGCCAGCAGCCAAGGAAGCGGTAGAGGGGAAGATACGCAGTATTTT.

This chain uses TRBV15 with TRBJ1-1; D call uncertain. CDR3 length equals 13 residues. Deletions cut 6 bases from V and 1 base from J, with 9 bases between. Germline CDR1 is LNHNV and CDR2 is YYDKDF (reference sequence). DNA for the CDR3: TGTGCCACCAGGTATACGGGGAACACTGAAGCTTTCTTT. This gives the protein CATRYTGNTEAFF.

The chain is built from TRBV7-9 and TRBJ1-5; 8 bases are a match to TRBD1. The length of the CDR3 is 16 residues. Germline CDR1 and CDR2: SEHNR and FQNEAQ (reference sequence). The trim removed 2 bases at V and 2 bases at J, leaving 5 bases unmatched. CDR3 sequence (DNA): TGTGCCAGCAGCTTAATGGACAGGGATGGCAATCAGCCCCAGCATTTT. Its translation is CASSLMDRDGNQPQHF.

The chain recombines TRBV7-3 with TRBJ1-2; 9 bases are shared with TRBD1. Losses at the gene ends were 5 bases for V and 4 bases for J; bases not matched to a gene: 11. Germline V gene data show CDR1 as SGHTA and CDR2 as FQGTGA. The CDR3 sequence is 16 residues long. The CDR3 coding sequence is TGTGCCAGCAGCCTTACAGGGGGCCCGATGGGCTATGGCTACACCTTC. Its protein is CASSLTGGPMGYGYTF.

This chain connects TRBV19 to TRBJ2-2; D perhaps matches TRBD1 (5 bases). V was clipped by 8 bases and J by 5 bases, with 15 bases between them. Germline V CDR1 and CDR2: LNHDA, SQIVND (reference sequence). This CDR3 has 14 residues. In nucleotides, the CDR3 is TGTGCCAGTTTCAAGGGCTCAGGGACCGGGGAGCTGTTTTTT. Translating gives CASFKGSGTGELFF.

This clonotype was recorded a few times. The chain joins TRBV6-2 or TRBV6-3 to TRBJ2-5, with a possible D match to TRBD1 (6 bases). The ends were cut back, 4 bases at V and 3 bases at J, with 12 bases in the middle. Germline loops: CDR1 MNHEY, CDR2 SVGEGT. The CDR3 length is 14 residues. Here the CDR3 reads CASSSEDREETQYF. The CDR3 DNA reads as TGTGCCAGCAGTTCAGAGGACAGAGAAGAGACCCAGTACTTC.

The chain carries TRBV3-1 and TRBJ2-7; D unclear. The CDR3 sequence is 13 residues long. Deletions cut 4 bases from V and 0 bases from J, with 7 bases between. From germline, CDR1 is LGHDT and CDR2 YNNKEL (reference sequence). In nucleotides, the CDR3 is TGTGCCAGCAGCCCCCACACCTCCTACGAGCAGTACTTC. It translates to CASSPHTSYEQYF.

The chain combines TRBV11-2 with TRBJ2-1; no clear D. Trimming took off 4 bases at V and 0 bases at J, with 10 bases between the two ends. In germline, CDR1 is SGHAT, CDR2 FQNNGV. This CDR3 region has 15 residues. The CDR3 sequence: CASSSQRDSYNEQFF. CDR3 bases: TGTGCCAGCAGCTCTCAAAGGGACTCCTACAATGAGCAGTTCTTC.

This chain uses TRBV12-3 or TRBV12-4 with TRBJ2-7; no reliable D call. The CDR3 is 14 amino acids. V was trimmed by 5 bases and J by 0 bases, leaving 11 bases between them. The CDR3 loop reads CASSRRSSSYEQYF. Here the CDR3 DNA reads TGTGCCAGCAGTCGACGGTCCAGCTCCTACGAGCAGTACTTC.

The chain uses TRBV20-1 and TRBJ2-5, with D maybe TRBD2 (6 bases). Trimming removed 6 bases from V and 2 bases from J, with 16 bases in between. Germline V lookup: CDR1 DFQATT, CDR2 SNEGSKA (reference sequence). The CDR3 has 14 amino acids. CDR3 sequence (DNA): TGCAGTGCCAACGTTCTAGGGAGGCAAGAGACCCAGTACTTC. Its translation is CSANVLGRQETQYF.

The chain joins TRBV27 to TRBJ2-1; 7 bases match TRBD1. The V gene's germline CDR1 is MNHEY and CDR2 SMNVEV (reference sequence). J was trimmed by 9 bases and V by 8 bases; bases with no gene match: 13. The CDR3 has 14 amino acids. The CDR3 here is CASGTGDPLREQFF. For the CDR3, the DNA is TGTGCCAGCGGTACAGGGGATCCCTTACGTGAGCAGTTCTTC.

The J gene is TRBJ2-7, the V gene TRBV5-6, with 10 bases matching TRBD2. CDR1 and CDR2 from the germline V gene are SGHDT and YYEEEE. The CDR3 runs 16 residues. V dropped 4 bases and J dropped 4; count of bases not matched to a gene: 11. DNA for the CDR3: TGTGCCAGCAGCGAGAGAGGTCTAGCGGGAGTGTACGAGCAGTACTTC. This codes for CASSERGLAGVYEQYF. The full variable domain, in which reference TRBV5-6 and TRBJ2-7 provide the parts outside the CDR3, is DAGVTQSPTHLIKTRGQQVTLRCSPKSGHDTVSWYQQALGQGPQFIFQYYEEEERQRGNFPDRFSGHQFPNYSSELNVNALLLGDSALYLCASSERGLAGVYEQYFGPGTRLTVT.

V is TRBV3-1 and J is TRBJ2-1; 8 bases map to TRBD2. Germline V gene data show CDR1 as LGHDT and CDR2 as YNNKEL (reference sequence). Losses at the gene ends were 3 bases for V and 10 bases for J; bases not matched to a gene: 5. The CDR3 has 13 amino acids. The chain's CDR3 is CASSQISGAEQFF. The CDR3 region has the DNA TGTGCCAGCAGCCAGATTAGCGGGGCAGAGCAGTTCTTC.

This clonotype was found a few times. The V call is TRBV28, the J call TRBJ2-1; no reliable D call. The CDR3 is 13 residues long. CDR1 MDHEN and CDR2 SYDVKM come from the germline V gene. Between the trimmed V and J ends, which lost 4 bases and 5 bases, there was a span of 9 bases. The DNA of the CDR3 is TGTGCCAGCAGTTGGGTTGCAAACAATGAGCAGTTCTTC. Translated, it gives CASSWVANNEQFF.

This chain joins TRBV6-1 and TRBJ1-2; D is uncertain. V was pared by 0 bases and J by 6 bases, with 8 bases between. This CDR3 has 13 residues. Germline V gives CDR1 MNHNS, CDR2 SASEGT. The CDR3 reads CASSEAGRDGYTF. For the CDR3, the DNA is TGTGCCAGCAGTGAAGCAGGGAGGGATGGCTACACCTTC.

The genes are TRBV28 and TRBJ1-5, with D perhaps TRBD1 (6 bases). The V and J ends lost 6 bases and 0 bases respectively, with 18 bases between them. The CDR3 runs to 17 residues. Germline CDR1 is MDHEN and CDR2 is SYDVKM. CDR3 nucleotide sequence: TGTGCCAGCAGCCCTATACAGGGATTGAATAGCAATCAGCCCCAGCATTTT. Its translation is CASSPIQGLNSNQPQHF.

J is TRBJ2-6 and V is TRBV9; D call uncertain. Per the germline V gene, CDR1 is SGDLS and CDR2 is YYNGEE. CDR3 length: 14 amino acids. V was clipped by 4 bases and J by 2 bases, with 7 bases between them. Here the CDR3 DNA reads TGTGCCAGCAGCACCCGTACTGGGGCCAACGTCCTGACTTTC. Amino acids: CASSTRTGANVLTF.

V gene TRBV4-2 combines with J gene TRBJ2-3; D is ambiguous. Germline V CDR1 and CDR2: LGHNA, YNFKEQ. V lost 0 bases, J lost 2 bases, and 12 bases lay in between. The CDR3 consists of 16 residues. CDR3 region: CASSQDEAWVTDTQYF. In DNA, the CDR3 is TGTGCCAGCAGCCAAGATGAGGCCTGGGTCACAGATACGCAGTATTTT.

The genes are TRBV2 and TRBJ1-5; the D is unclear. Germline CDR1 SNHLY, CDR2 FYNNEI. The ends were cut back, 1 base at V and 2 bases at J, with 9 bases in the middle. This CDR3 contains 15 residues. CDR3 region: CASSEGLTGNQPQHF. DNA for the CDR3: TGTGCCAGCAGTGAAGGGTTGACGGGCAATCAGCCCCAGCATTTT.

This clonotype came up a few times. The chain recombines TRBV6-1 with TRBJ2-1; D ambiguous. Germline CDR1 and CDR2: MNHNS and SASEGT. This CDR3 is built from 13 residues. Deletions cut 6 bases from V and 2 bases from J, with 8 bases between. The CDR3 region is CASSPATYNEQFF. The CDR3 DNA is TGTGCCAGCAGCCCCGCTACCTACAATGAGCAGTTCTTC.

This clonotype was counted a few times. V usage is TRBV6-1 and J usage is TRBJ2-5; a weak D match, TRBD2 (5 bases). Germline-derived CDR1 and CDR2 are MNHNS and SASEGT. Trimming stripped 1 base from V and 1 base from J, with 13 bases between. The CDR3 consists of 16 residues. CDR3 in DNA: TGTGCCAGCAGTGAAGGCTCCGCACGGGGCCAAGAGACCCAGTACTTC. Residues: CASSEGSARGQETQYF.

The chain employs TRBV6-1 and TRBJ1-5; D gene uncertain. V gave up 7 bases and J gave up 5 bases, with 12 bases separating them. Per the germline V gene, CDR1 is MNHNS and CDR2 is SASEGT. This CDR3 is built from 13 residues. This CDR3 reads CASTPLLDQPQHF. As DNA, the CDR3 is TGTGCCAGCACTCCCCTATTAGATCAGCCCCAGCATTTT.

V usage is TRBV18 and J usage is TRBJ2-7, with D possibly matching TRBD2 (5 bases). Trimming left V 2 bases short and J 7 bases short, with 18 bases between. The CDR3 covers 15 residues. Germline loops: CDR1 KGHSH, CDR2 LQKENI. CDR3 in DNA: TGTGCCAGCTCACCAGGATGGGAGTCGACGCGGGAGCAGTACTTC. Translation: CASSPGWESTREQYF.

This clonotype has a handful of counts. The chain uses TRBV11-2 and TRBJ1-5, with TRBD1 as a possible D gene (5 bases). The CDR3 runs 13 residues. V lost 5 bases and J lost 2, with 7 bases in between. Germline V gene lookup returns CDR1 SGHAT and CDR2 FQNNGV. The CDR3 DNA reads TGTGCCAGCAGCGGGGGTCGCAATCAGCCCCAGCATTTT. Translating it yields CASSGGRNQPQHF.

The rearrangement uses TRBV5-6 and TRBJ2-3, with 7 bases that match TRBD1. This CDR3 region has 13 residues. Germline loops: CDR1 SGHDT, CDR2 YYEEEE. J gave up 6 bases and V 3 bases, and 4 bases lay outside the gene matches. CDR3 sequence reads: CASSSDRPDTQYF. In DNA, the CDR3 is TGTGCCAGCAGCTCGGACAGGCCCGATACGCAGTATTTT. The whole variable domain, remainder taken from reference TRBV5-6 and TRBJ2-3, is DAGVTQSPTHLIKTRGQQVTLRCSPKSGHDTVSWYQQALGQGPQFIFQYYEEEERQRGNFPDRFSGHQFPNYSSELNVNALLLGDSALYLCASSSDRPDTQYFGPGTRLTVL.

The genes are TRBV24-1 and TRBJ1-2; D is uncertain. V shed 1 base and J shed 8 bases, with 10 bases lying between them. The CDR3 spans 13 residues. Germline V gives CDR1 KGHDR, CDR2 SFDVKD. The CDR3 is CATSDFEGGGYTF. The DNA of the CDR3 is TGTGCCACCAGTGATTTCGAAGGAGGAGGCTACACCTTC.

The V and J genes are TRBV10-3 and TRBJ1-1; weak D call: TRBD1 (5 bases). Looked up from germline, CDR1 is ENHRY and CDR2 is SYGVKD. Trimming pared 8 bases from V and 0 bases from J, leaving 16 bases between. This CDR3 has 15 amino acids. CDR3: CAISGGRDLNTEAFF. Written as DNA, the CDR3 is TGTGCCATCTCCGGTGGTAGGGACTTGAACACTGAAGCTTTCTTT.

The genes are TRBV2 and TRBJ2-1; TRBD2 might be the D (5 bases). CDR1 is SNHLY, CDR2 FYNNEI, per germline. With 4 bases removed from V and 7 bases from J, the gap between germline ends came to 5 bases. This CDR3 has 11 residues. CDR3 protein: CASSGENEQFF. CDR3 nucleotide sequence: TGTGCCAGCAGTGGGGAGAATGAGCAGTTCTTC. Filled out from reference TRBV2 and TRBJ2-1, the complete variable domain reads EPEVTQTPSHQVTQMGQEVILRCVPISNHLYFYWYRQILGQKVEFLVSFYNNEISEKSEIFDDQFSVERPDGSNFTLKIRSTKLEDSAMYFCASSGENEQFFGPGTRLTVL.